The sequence of this T cell receptor (beta chain) was determined in a study of T cell repertoires in cytomegalovirus infection. General study results and limits: Ex vivo, HLA-C-restricted CMV-specific TCR beta clonotypes prevailed over the rest of the response.

Concerning this clonotype: The antigen is unknown.

TCRdb processed the reads anew with MiXCR; each CDR3 protein has one entry. The sample comprises about 920,000 distinct CDR3 sequences, 31% of which are singletons, and more than 12% rests with the top ten. The sample in question was cultured CD8+ T cells from PBMCs, obtained from culture after CMV antigen stimulation. The sequence came from a human donor in good health (CMV status not recorded). Some clones in this sample may be carry-over from other donors' samples.

The CDR3 DNA reads as TGTGCCAGCAGTCCATCCTCAGGGGGTCAAGAGACCCAGTACTTC. Its translation is CASSPSSGGQETQYF. This chain uses TRBV27 with TRBJ2-5, with 7 bases matching TRBD1. This CDR3 has 15 amino acids. Germline V CDR1 and CDR2: MNHEY, SMNVEV (reference sequence). The trim removed 5 bases at V and 2 bases at J, leaving 8 bases unmatched.